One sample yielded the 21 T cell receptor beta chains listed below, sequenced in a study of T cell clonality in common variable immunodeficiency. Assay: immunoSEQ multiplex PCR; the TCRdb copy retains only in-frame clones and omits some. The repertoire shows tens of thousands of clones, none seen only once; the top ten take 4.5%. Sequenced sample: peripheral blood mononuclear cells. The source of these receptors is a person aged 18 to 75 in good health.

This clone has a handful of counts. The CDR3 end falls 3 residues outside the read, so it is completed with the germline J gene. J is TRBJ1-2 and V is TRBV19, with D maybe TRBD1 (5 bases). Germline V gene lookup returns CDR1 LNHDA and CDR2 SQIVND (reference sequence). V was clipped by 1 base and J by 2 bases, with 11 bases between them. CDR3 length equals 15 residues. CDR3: CASSIVGVPNYGYTF. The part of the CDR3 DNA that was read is TGTGCCAGTAGTATAGTAGGGGTTCCCAACTATGGC.

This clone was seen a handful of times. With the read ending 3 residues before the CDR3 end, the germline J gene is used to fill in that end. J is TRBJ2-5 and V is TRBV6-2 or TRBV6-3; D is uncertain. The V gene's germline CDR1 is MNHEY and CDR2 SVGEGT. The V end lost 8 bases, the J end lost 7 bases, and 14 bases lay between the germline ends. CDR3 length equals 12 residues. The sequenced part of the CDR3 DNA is TGTGCCAGCCTGGCTCCCGAAGGGACC. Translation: CASLAPEGT. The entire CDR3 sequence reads CASLAPEGTQYF.

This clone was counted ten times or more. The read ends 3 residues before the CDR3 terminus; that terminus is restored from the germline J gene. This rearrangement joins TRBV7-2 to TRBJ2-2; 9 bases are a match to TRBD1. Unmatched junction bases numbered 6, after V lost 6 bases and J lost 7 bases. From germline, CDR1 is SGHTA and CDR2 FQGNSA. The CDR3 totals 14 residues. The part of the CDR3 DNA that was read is TGTGCCAGCAGGGCCGGGACAGGGCTCGGGGAG. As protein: CASRAGTGLGE. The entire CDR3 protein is CASRAGTGLGELFF.

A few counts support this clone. The sequenced part of the CDR3 DNA is TGTGCCAGCAGGGGAGAGGCAGGGGCG. Its protein product is CASRGEAGA. The whole CDR3 is CASRGEAGAQYF. V and J are TRBV2 and TRBJ2-3, with TRBD1 as a possible D gene (6 bases). The CDR3 goes on 3 residues after the read ends, and that part is filled in from the germline J gene. The CDR3 is made up of 12 amino acids. Germline CDR1 SNHLY, CDR2 FYNNEI.

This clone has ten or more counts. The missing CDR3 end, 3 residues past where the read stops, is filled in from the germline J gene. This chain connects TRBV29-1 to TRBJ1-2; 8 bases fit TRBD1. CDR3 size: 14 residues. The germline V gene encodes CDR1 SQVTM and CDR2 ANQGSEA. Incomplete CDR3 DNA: TGCAGCGTTGAAATTCAACAGGGGGGTGGGGGC. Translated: CSVEIQQGGGG. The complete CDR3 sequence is CSVEIQQGGGGYTF.

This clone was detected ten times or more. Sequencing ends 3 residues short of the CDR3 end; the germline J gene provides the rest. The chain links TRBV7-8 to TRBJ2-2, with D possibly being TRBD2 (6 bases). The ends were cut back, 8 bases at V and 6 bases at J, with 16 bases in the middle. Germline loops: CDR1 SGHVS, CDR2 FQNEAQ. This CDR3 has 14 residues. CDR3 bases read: TGTGCCAGCCGGGGGAACATCATATCCGGGGAG. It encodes CASRGNIISGE. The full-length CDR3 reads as CASRGNIISGELFF.

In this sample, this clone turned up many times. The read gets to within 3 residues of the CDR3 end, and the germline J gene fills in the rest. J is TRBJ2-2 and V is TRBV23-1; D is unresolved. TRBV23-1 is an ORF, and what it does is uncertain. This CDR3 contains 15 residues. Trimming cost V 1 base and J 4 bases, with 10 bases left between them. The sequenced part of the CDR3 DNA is TGCGCCAGCAGTCAATTTCAGGTCCTCACCGGGGAG. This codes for CASSQFQVLTGE. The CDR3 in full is CASSQFQVLTGELFF.

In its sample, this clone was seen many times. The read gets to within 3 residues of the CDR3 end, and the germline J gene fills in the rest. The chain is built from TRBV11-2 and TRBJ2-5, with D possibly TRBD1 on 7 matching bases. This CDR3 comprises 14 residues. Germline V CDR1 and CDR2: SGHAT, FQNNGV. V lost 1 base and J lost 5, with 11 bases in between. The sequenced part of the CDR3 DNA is TGTGCCAGCAGCTTAGCAGGGGGGCGGGAGACC. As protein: CASSLAGGRET. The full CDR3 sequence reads CASSLAGGRETQYF.

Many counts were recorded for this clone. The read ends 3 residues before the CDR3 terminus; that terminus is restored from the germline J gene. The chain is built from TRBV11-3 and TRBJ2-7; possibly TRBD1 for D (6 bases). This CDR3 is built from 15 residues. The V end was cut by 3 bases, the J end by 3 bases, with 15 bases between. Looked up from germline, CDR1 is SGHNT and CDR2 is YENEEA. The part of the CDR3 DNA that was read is TGTGCCAGCAGCTTCAATTTGGGACAACACTACGAG. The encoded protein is CASSFNLGQHYE. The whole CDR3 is CASSFNLGQHYEQYF.

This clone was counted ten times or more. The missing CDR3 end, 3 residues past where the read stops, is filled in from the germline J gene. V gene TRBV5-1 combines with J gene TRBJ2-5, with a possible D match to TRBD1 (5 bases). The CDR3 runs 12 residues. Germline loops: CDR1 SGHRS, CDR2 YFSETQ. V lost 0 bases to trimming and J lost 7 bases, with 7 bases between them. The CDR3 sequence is CASSLEQGTQYF. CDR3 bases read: TGCGCCAGCAGCTTGGAGCAGGGGACC.

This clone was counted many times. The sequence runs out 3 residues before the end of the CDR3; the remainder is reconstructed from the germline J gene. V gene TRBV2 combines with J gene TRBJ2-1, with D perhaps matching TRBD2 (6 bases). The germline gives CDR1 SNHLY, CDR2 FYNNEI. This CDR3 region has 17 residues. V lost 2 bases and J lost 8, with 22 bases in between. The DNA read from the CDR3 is TGTGCCAGCAGTGAATCCTTGCGGGGTTCCGGTCTGGATGAG. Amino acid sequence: CASSESLRGSGLDE. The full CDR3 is CASSESLRGSGLDEQFF.

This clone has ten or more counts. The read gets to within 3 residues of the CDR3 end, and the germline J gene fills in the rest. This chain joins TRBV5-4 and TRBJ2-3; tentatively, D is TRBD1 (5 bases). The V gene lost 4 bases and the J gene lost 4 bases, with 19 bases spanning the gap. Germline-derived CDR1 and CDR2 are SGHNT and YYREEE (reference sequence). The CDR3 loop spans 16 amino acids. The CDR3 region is CASSRVGARRSDTQYF. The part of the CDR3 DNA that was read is TGTGCCAGCAGCAGGGTTGGGGCTCGACGGTCAGATACG.

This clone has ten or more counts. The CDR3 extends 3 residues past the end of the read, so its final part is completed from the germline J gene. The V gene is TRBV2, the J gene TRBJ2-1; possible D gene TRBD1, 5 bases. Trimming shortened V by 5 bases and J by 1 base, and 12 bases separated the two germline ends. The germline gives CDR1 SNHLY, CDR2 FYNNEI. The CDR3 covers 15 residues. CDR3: CASSLLGVSYNEQFF. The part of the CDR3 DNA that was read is TGTGCCAGCAGTCTTCTAGGGGTATCCTACAATGAG. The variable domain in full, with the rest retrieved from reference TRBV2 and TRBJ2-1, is EPEVTQTPSHQVTQMGQEVILRCVPISNHLYFYWYRQILGQKVEFLVSFYNNEISEKSEIFDDQFSVERPDGSNFTLKIRSTKLEDSAMYFCASSLLGVSYNEQFFGPGTRLTVL.

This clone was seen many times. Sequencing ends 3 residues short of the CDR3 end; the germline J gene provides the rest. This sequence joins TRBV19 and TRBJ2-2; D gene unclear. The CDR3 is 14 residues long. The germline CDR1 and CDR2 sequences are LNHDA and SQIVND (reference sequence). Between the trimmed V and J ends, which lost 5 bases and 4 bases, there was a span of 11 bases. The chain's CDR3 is CASSVSRGTGELFF. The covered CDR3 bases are TGTGCCAGTAGTGTAAGCCGCGGCACCGGGGAG.

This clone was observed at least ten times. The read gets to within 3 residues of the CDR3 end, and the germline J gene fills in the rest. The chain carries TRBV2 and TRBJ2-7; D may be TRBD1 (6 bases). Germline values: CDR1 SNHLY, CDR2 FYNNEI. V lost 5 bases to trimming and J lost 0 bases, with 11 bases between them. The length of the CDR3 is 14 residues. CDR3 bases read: TGTGCCAGCAGTTTACAGGGTAGCTCCTACGAG. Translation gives CASSLQGSSYE. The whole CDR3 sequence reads CASSLQGSSYEQYF.

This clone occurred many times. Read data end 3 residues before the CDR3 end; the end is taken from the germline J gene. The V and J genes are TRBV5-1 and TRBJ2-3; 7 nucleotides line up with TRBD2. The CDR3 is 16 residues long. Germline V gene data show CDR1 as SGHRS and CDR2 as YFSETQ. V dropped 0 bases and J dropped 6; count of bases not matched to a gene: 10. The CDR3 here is CASSLAGGLPLDTQYF. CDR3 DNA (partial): TGCGCCAGCAGCTTGGCGGGGGGACTTCCCCTGGATACG.

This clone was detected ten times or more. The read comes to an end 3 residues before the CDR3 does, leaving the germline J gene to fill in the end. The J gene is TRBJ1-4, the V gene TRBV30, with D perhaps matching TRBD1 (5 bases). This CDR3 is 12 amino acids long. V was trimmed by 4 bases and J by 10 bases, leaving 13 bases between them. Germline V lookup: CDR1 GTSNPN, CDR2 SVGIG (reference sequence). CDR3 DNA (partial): TGTGCCTGGACTGAAGGGGAAGGAAAA. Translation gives CAWTEGEGK. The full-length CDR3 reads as CAWTEGEGKLFF.

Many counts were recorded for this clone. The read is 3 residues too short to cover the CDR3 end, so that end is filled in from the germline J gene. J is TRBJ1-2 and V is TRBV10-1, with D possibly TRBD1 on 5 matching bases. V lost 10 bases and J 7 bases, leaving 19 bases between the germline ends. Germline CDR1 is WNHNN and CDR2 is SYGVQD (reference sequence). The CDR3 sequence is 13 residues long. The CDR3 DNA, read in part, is TGCGCCACCCGCGCTTCAGGGTCGGGTGGC. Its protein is CATRASGSGG. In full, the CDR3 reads CATRASGSGGYTF.

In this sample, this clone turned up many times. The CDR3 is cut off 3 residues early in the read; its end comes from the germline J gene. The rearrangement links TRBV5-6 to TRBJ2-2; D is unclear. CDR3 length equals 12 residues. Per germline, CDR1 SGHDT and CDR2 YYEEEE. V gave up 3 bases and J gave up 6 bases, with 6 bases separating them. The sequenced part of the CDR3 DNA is TGTGCCAGCAGCTCGGTGGCCGGGGAG. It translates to CASSSVAGE. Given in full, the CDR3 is CASSSVAGELFF.

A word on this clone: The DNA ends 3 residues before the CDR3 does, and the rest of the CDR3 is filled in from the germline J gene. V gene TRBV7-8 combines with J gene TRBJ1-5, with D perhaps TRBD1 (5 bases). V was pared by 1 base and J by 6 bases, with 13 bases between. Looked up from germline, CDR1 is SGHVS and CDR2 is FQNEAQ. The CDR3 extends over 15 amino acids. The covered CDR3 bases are TGTGCCAGCAGCTTAGGTGGGGCTCTTCGTCAGCCC. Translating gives CASSLGGALRQP. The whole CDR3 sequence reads CASSLGGALRQPQHF.

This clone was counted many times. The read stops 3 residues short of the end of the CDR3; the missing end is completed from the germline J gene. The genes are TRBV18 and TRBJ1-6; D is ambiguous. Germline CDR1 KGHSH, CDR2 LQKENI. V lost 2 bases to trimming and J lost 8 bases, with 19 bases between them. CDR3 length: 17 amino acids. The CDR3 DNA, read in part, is TGTGCCAGCTCACCAGCGGGAGGAGGCAGACTCTATTCACCC. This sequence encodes CASSPAGGGRLYSP. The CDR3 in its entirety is CASSPAGGGRLYSPLHF.